This entry lists 10 T cell receptor beta chains sequenced from one sample in a study of patients and donors after allogeneic stem cell transplantation. In TCRdb, the RT-PCR reads were re-called with MiXCR into one record per CDR3 protein. The profile shows roughly 4,500 distinct CDR3 sequences, about 15% of them singletons. The sequenced sample consisted of blood, either unsorted or a sorted T cell fraction (not recorded which). Receptors originate from a human donor who was either an allogeneic HSCT recipient or a stem cell or donor lymphocyte infusion donor (not recorded which). It is not recorded whose cells these are; they may come from a transplant donor.

V is TRBV5-1 and J is TRBJ1-6, with 9 nucleotides matching TRBD1. Trimming removed 4 bases from V and 6 bases from J; junction bases left unmatched: 5. There are 15 residues in the CDR3. In germline, CDR1 is SGHRS, CDR2 YFSETQ. DNA for the CDR3: TGCGCCAGCAGCACCGGGACAGGGTTTAATTCACCCCTCCACTTT. Protein sequence: CASSTGTGFNSPLHF.

The CDR3 bases are TGCGCCAGCAGCCAAGGTGGGAGAAGGTACGAGCAGTACTTC. It specifies CASSQGGRRYEQYF. This rearrangement joins TRBV4-1 to TRBJ2-7; possible D gene TRBD2, 5 bases. CDR3 length equals 14 residues. With 1 base removed from V and 4 bases from J, the gap between germline ends came to 11 bases. Germline values: CDR1 MGHRA, CDR2 YSYEKL.

The V gene is TRBV7-9, the J gene TRBJ1-2; 8 bases line up with TRBD1. With V trimmed by 1 base and J by 7 bases, 5 bases remained unmatched. Germline CDR1 reads SEHNR; CDR2 reads FQNEAQ (reference sequence). The CDR3 runs to 14 residues. DNA for the CDR3: TGTGCCAGCAGCTTAGGGGGACAGGCTTTTGGCTACACCTTC. It specifies CASSLGGQAFGYTF.

This clonotype has more than one count but fewer than ten. V usage is TRBV18 and J usage is TRBJ2-5; D is undetermined. CDR3 length: 12 amino acids. V gave up 3 bases and J gave up 5 bases, with 7 bases separating them. Looked up from germline, CDR1 is KGHSH and CDR2 is LQKENI. The CDR3 DNA sequence: TGTGCCAGCTCACCGTTGGGCGAGACCCAGTACTTC. The encoded protein is CASSPLGETQYF.

The chain links TRBV5-6 to TRBJ1-3; a possible D gene is TRBD1 (5 bases). V lost 2 bases and J 0 bases, leaving 15 bases between the germline ends. CDR3 size: 17 residues. The V gene's germline CDR1 is SGHDT and CDR2 YYEEEE. CDR3 sequence reads: CASSFPPGLTSGNTIYF. In DNA, the CDR3 is TGTGCCAGCAGCTTTCCTCCGGGACTCACCTCTGGAAACACCATATATTTT.

This clonotype was counted at least ten times. The gene calls are TRBV12-3 or TRBV12-4 and TRBJ2-7; TRBD1 matches 9 bases. There are 15 residues in the CDR3. Unmatched junction bases numbered 5, after V lost 4 bases and J lost 1 base. The CDR3 region is CASSSSGQGSYEQYF. CDR3 DNA sequence: TGTGCCAGCAGTTCCTCGGGACAGGGATCCTACGAGCAGTACTTC.

The rearrangement uses TRBV20-1 and TRBJ1-1, with D unclear. Looked up from germline, CDR1 is DFQATT and CDR2 is SNEGSKA (reference sequence). CDR3 length: 16 residues. V was clipped by 1 base and J by 1 base, with 16 bases between them. CDR3 sequence reads: CSARVRTLRGNTEAFF. CDR3 bases: TGCAGTGCTAGAGTCCGGACTCTCCGGGGGAACACTGAAGCTTTCTTT.

A few counts support this clonotype. J is TRBJ2-1 and V is TRBV20-1; TRBD2 matches 12 bases. The CDR3 is made up of 16 amino acids. With V trimmed by 4 bases and J by 4 bases, 8 bases remained unmatched. Germline CDR1 DFQATT, CDR2 SNEGSKA (reference sequence). The CDR3: CSANSGTSGLYNEQFF. The CDR3 DNA reads TGCAGTGCTAATTCCGGGACTAGCGGGCTGTACAATGAGCAGTTCTTC.

This clonotype was observed a few times. The chain has TRBV20-1 and TRBJ1-5, with no clear D. Germline V gene data show CDR1 as DFQATT and CDR2 as SNEGSKA (reference sequence). V was shortened by 5 bases and J by 0 bases, with 5 bases between the two germline ends. The CDR3 sequence is 12 residues long. CDR3 sequence reads: CSAEDSNQPQHF. CDR3 bases: TGCAGTGCTGAAGATAGCAATCAGCCCCAGCATTTT.

This clonotype is labeled as medium-sized. The chain joins TRBV7-9 to TRBJ1-1, with D unresolved. This CDR3 comprises 14 residues. The germline CDR1 and CDR2 sequences are SEHNR and FQNEAQ (reference sequence). V was trimmed by 5 bases and J by 3 bases, leaving 13 bases between them. The CDR3 DNA is TGTGCCAGCAGCCTCAGAGTTCTACACACTGAAGCTTTCTTT. This codes for CASSLRVLHTEAFF.